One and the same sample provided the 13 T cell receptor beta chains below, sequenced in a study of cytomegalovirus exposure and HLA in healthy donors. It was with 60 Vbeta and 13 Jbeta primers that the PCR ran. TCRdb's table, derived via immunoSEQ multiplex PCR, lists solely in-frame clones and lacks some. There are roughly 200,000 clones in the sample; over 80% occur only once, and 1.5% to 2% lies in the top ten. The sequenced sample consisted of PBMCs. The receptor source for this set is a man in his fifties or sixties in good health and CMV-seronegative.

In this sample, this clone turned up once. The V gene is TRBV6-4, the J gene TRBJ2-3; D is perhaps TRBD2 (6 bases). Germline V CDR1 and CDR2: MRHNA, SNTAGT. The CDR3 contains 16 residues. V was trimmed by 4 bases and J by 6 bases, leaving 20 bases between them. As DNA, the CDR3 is TGTGCCAGCAGTGCCGGGACTGCCCTGCGTTCTGATACGCAGTATTTT. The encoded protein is CASSAGTALRSDTQYF.

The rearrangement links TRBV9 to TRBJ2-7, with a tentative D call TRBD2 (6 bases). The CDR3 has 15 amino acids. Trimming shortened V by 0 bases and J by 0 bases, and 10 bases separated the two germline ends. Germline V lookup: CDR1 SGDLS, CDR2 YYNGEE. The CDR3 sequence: CASSVASALSYEQYF. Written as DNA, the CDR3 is TGTGCCAGCAGCGTAGCTAGCGCACTCTCCTACGAGCAGTACTTC.

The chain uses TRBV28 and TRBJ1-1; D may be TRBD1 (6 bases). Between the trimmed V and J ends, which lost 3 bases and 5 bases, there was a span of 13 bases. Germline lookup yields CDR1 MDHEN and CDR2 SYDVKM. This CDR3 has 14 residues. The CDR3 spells CASSLSGADTEAFF. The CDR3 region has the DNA TGTGCCAGCAGTTTGTCAGGGGCGGATACTGAAGCTTTCTTT.

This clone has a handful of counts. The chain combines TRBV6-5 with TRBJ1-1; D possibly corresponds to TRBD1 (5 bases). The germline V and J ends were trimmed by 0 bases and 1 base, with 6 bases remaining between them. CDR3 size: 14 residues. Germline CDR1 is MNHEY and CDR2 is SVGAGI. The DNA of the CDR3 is TGTGCCAGCAGTTACTCGACAGAGAACACTGAAGCTTTCTTT. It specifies CASSYSTENTEAFF.

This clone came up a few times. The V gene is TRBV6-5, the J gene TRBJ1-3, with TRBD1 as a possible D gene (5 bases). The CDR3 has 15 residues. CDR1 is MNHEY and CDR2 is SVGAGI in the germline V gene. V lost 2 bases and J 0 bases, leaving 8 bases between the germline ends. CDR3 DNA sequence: TGTGCCAGCAGTTACGCGGGGGGCTCTGGAAACACCATATATTTT. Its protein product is CASSYAGGSGNTIYF.

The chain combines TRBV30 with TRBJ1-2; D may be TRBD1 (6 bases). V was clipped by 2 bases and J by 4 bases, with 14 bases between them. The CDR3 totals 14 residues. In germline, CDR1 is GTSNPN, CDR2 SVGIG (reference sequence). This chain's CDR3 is CAWSTRRGPYGYTF. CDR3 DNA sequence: TGTGCCTGGAGTACCCGCAGGGGACCCTATGGCTACACCTTC.

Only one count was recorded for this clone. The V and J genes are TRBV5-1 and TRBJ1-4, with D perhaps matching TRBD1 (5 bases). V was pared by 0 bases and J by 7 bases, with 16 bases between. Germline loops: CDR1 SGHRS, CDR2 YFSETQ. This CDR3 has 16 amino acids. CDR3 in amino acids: CASSLGVRGASEKLFF. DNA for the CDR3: TGCGCCAGCAGCTTGGGCGTCCGCGGGGCTAGTGAAAAACTGTTTTTT.

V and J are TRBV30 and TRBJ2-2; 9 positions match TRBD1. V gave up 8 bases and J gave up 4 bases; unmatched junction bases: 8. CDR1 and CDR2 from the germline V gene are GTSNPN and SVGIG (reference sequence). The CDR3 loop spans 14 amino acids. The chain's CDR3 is CAGKTGGSTGELFF. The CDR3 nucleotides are TGTGCCGGGAAGACAGGGGGTAGCACCGGGGAGCTGTTTTTT. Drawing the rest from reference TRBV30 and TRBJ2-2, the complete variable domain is SQTIHQWPATLVQPVGSPLSLECTVEGTSNPNLYWYRQAAGRGLQLLFYSVGIGQISSEVPQNLSASRPQDRQFILSSKKLLLSDSGFYLCAGKTGGSTGELFFGEGSRLTVL.

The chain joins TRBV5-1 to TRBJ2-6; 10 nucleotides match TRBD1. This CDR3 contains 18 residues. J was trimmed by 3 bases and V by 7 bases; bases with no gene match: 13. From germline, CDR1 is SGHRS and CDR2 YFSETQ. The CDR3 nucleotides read TGCGCCAGCTTACCGGGACAGGGGATTGGTAGTGGGGCCAACGTCCTGACTTTC. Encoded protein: CASLPGQGIGSGANVLTF.

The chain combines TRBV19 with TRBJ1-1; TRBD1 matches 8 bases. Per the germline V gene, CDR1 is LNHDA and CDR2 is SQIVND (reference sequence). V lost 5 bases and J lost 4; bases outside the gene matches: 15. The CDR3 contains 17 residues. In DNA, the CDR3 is TGTGCCAGTAGTCCCAACCCCAGGGGGCATGTTGGCACTGAAGCTTTCTTT. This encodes CASSPNPRGHVGTEAFF.

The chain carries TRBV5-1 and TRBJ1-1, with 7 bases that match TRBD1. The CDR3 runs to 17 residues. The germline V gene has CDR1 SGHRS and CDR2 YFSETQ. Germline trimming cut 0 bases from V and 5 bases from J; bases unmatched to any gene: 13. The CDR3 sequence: CASSLGFAGGTRTEAFF. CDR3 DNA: TGCGCCAGCAGCTTGGGGTTCGCAGGGGGGACGAGAACTGAAGCTTTCTTT.

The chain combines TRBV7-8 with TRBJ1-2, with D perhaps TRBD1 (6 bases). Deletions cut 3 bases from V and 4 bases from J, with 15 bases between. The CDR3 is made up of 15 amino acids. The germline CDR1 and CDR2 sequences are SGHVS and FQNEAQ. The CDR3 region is CASSLEQGSVYGYTF. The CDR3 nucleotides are TGTGCCAGCAGCTTGGAACAGGGCTCGGTCTATGGCTACACCTTC.

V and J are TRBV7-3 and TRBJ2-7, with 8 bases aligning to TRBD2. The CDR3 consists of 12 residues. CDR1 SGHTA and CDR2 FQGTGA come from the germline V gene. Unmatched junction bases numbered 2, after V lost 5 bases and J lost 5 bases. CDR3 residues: CASSPGGDEQYF. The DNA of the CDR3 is TGTGCCAGCAGCCCCGGGGGGGACGAGCAGTACTTC.